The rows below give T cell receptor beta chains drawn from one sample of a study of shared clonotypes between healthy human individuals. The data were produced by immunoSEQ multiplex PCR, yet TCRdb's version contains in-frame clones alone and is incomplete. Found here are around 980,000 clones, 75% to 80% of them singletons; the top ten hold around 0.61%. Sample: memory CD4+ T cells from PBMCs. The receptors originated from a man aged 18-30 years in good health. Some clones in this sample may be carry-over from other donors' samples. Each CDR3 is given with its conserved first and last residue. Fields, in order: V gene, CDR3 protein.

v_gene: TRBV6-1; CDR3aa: CASREGHNSNQPQHF
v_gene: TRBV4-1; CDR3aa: CASSQGTSGRSTDTQYF
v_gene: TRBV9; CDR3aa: CASGRGGNLYEQYF
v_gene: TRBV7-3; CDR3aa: CASSVGSSRGQETQYF
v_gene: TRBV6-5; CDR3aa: CASSPRVAWTQYF
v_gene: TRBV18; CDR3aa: CASSSSRQTANYGYTF
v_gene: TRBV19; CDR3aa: CASSIRFPGATVYEQYF
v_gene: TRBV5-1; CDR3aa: CASSLGQGFGNTIYF
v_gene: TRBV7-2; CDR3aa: CASSPHARTMGGNEQFF
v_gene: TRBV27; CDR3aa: CASSQKQGDGNQPQHF
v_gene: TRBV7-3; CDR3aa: CASSDRGQGGSPLHF
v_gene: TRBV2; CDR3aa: CASSVPLGSRTDTQYF
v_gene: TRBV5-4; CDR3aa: CASSITGTGGGYTF
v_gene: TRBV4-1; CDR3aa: CASSQAGTRGHNEQFF
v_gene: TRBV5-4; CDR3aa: CASSFRGPGETQYF
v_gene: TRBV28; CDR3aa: CASSPLRGATTEAFF
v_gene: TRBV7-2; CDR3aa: CASSPSTGMRTDTQYF
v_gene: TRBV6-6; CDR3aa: CASSYALAGYEQYF
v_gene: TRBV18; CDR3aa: CASSRGPDQSGTSYEQYF
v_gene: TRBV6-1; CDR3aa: CASSPDRGDQPQHF
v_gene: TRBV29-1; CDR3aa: CSVGRDRASYEQYF
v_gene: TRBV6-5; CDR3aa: CASSYVGRGRWTEAFF
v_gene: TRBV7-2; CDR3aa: CASSLTGQGYEQYF
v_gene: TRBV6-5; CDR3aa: CASSYSRGSEQFF
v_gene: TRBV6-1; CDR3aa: CASSEVGSSYTF
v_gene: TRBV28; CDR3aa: CASSLGLAGGLGNEQFF